These 32 T cell receptor beta chains were all obtained from the same sample, sequenced in a study of cytomegalovirus exposure and HLA in healthy donors. The PCR was carried out with 60 Vbeta primers and 13 Jbeta primers. Data came from immunoSEQ multiplex PCR; TCRdb stores just in-frame clones and leaves some out. The sample consists of tens of thousands of clones, 70% to 90% of them appearing once. Sequenced input: PBMCs. These receptors originate from a male donor in good health and CMV-seronegative.

The chain employs TRBV9 and TRBJ1-4; D perhaps matches TRBD1 (5 bases). Trimming pared 4 bases from V and 4 bases from J, leaving 11 bases between. CDR1 and CDR2 from the germline V gene are SGDLS and YYNGEE. This CDR3 has 14 residues. This CDR3 is CASSKGRVNEKLFF. The CDR3 nucleotides read TGTGCCAGCAGCAAGGGGAGGGTTAATGAAAAACTGTTTTTT.

Remarks on this clone: This sample includes further DNA sequences coding for the same CDR3. The chain uses TRBV4-2 and TRBJ1-3; a weak D match, TRBD1 (6 bases). Trimming left V 1 base short and J 0 bases short, with 10 bases between. Per the germline V gene, CDR1 is LGHNA and CDR2 is YNFKEQ. The CDR3 length is 16 residues. CDR3 sequence (DNA): TGTGCCAGCAGCCAAGGATTGACAGGCTCTGGAAACACCATATATTTT. Its translation: CASSQGLTGSGNTIYF.

Only a few counts were recorded for this clone. The chain recombines TRBV7-2 with TRBJ1-5, with a tentative D call TRBD1 (5 bases). CDR1 and CDR2 (germline): SGHTA, FQGNSA. CDR3 length: 13 amino acids. With 4 bases removed from V and 5 bases from J, the gap between germline ends came to 9 bases. CDR3 DNA sequence: TGTGCCAGCAGCTATACGGGGGATCAGCCCCAGCATTTT. Amino acids: CASSYTGDQPQHF. Drawing the rest from reference TRBV7-2 and TRBJ1-5, the complete variable domain is GAGVSQSPSNKVTEKGKDVELRCDPISGHTALYWYRQSLGQGLEFLIYFQGNSAPDKSGLPSDRFSAERTGGSVSTLTIQRTQQEDSAVYLCASSYTGDQPQHFGDGTRLSIL.

This clone has more than one count but fewer than ten. The chain couples TRBV11-2 to TRBJ2-7, with 10 bases that match TRBD2. The CDR3 runs to 18 residues. Germline CDR1 and CDR2: SGHAT and FQNNGV. J was trimmed by 0 bases and V by 1 base; bases with no gene match: 9. The CDR3 is CASSLAPQTSGLSYEQYF. CDR3 nucleotide sequence: TGTGCCAGCAGCTTAGCTCCTCAGACTAGCGGGCTCTCCTACGAGCAGTACTTC.

This chain links TRBV6-1 with TRBJ1-2, with D uncertain. Germline CDR1 reads MNHNS; CDR2 reads SASEGT. V was trimmed by 7 bases and J by 1 base, leaving 10 bases between them. This CDR3 is built from 13 residues. The CDR3 DNA is TGTGCCAGCATTGCGGTGGTTAACTATGGCTACACCTTC. Its translation: CASIAVVNYGYTF.

The V and J genes are TRBV7-2 and TRBJ2-1; 9 bases are shared with TRBD2. CDR3 length: 15 residues. Germline trimming cut 1 base from V and 9 bases from J; bases unmatched to any gene: 7. CDR1 is SGHTA and CDR2 is FQGNSA in the germline V gene. CDR3 region: CASSLGGGASSEQFF. The DNA for the CDR3 is TGTGCCAGCAGCTTAGGCGGGGGGGCCTCAAGTGAGCAGTTCTTC.

CDR3: CASSQEALAGYEQYF. CDR3 nucleotides: TGCGCCAGCAGCCAAGAAGCACTAGCGGGGTACGAGCAGTACTTC. The rearrangement uses TRBV4-1 and TRBJ2-7; 10 bases map to TRBD2. Germline loops: CDR1 MGHRA, CDR2 YSYEKL. V dropped 0 bases and J dropped 4; count of bases not matched to a gene: 3. This CDR3 is 15 amino acids long.

V usage is TRBV25-1 and J usage is TRBJ2-2; TRBD1 agrees at 7 bases. CDR1 is MGHDK and CDR2 is SYGVNS in the germline V gene. V trimming: 2 bases; J trimming: 7 bases; junction bases outside the gene matches: 7. The CDR3 spans 15 residues. DNA for the CDR3: TGTGCCAGCAGTGAACCCGACAGGGAAGGCGGGGAGCTGTTTTTT. This sequence encodes CASSEPDREGGELFF.

V gene TRBV7-9 combines with J gene TRBJ1-2; D not resolved. V gave up 5 bases and J gave up 8 bases, with 18 bases separating them. Germline V gene data show CDR1 as SEHNR and CDR2 as FQNEAQ (reference sequence). The CDR3 is 14 residues long. In nucleotides, the CDR3 is TGTGCCAGCAGCCCCTGGACGGCGCGGGTGGGCTACACCTTC. It encodes CASSPWTARVGYTF.

The rearrangement uses TRBV6-5 and TRBJ1-2, with no clear D. V lost 0 bases, J lost 7 bases, and 12 bases lay in between. The V gene's germline CDR1 is MNHEY and CDR2 SVGAGI. The CDR3 is 14 residues long. The CDR3 reads CASSYSARLGGYTF. The DNA for the CDR3 is TGTGCCAGCAGTTACTCCGCCAGACTTGGTGGCTACACCTTC.

V and J are TRBV6-1 and TRBJ2-7; perhaps TRBD1 as D (6 bases). The CDR3 contains 12 residues. CDR1 and CDR2 from the germline V gene are MNHNS and SASEGT. The germline V and J ends were trimmed by 3 bases and 3 bases, with 6 bases remaining between them. The CDR3, as DNA: TGTGCCAGCAGTGAGACAGGCTACGAGCAGTACTTC. This translates into CASSETGYEQYF.

The rearrangement uses TRBV7-3 and TRBJ2-5; 13 nucleotides line up with TRBD2. Germline V CDR1 and CDR2: SGHTA, FQGTGA. This CDR3 region has 14 residues. V shed 5 bases and J 8 bases; nucleotides not matched to a gene: 5. The CDR3 region has the DNA TGTGCCAGCAGCCAAACTAGCGGGGGGGTTACCCAGTACTTC. As protein: CASSQTSGGVTQYF.

The V and J genes are TRBV10-3 and TRBJ1-1; D call uncertain. In germline, CDR1 is ENHRY, CDR2 SYGVKD. The CDR3 extends over 14 amino acids. CDR3 protein: CASLDPELGTEAFF. The CDR3 DNA sequence: TGTGCTAGCCTTGACCCCGAGTTGGGCACTGAAGCTTTCTTT.

The CDR3 DNA reads as TGTGCCAGCAGCGTCCCAACTAGCACCGGGGAGCTGTTTTTT. It yields the protein CASSVPTSTGELFF. The rearrangement joins TRBV9 to TRBJ2-2; possibly TRBD2 for D (5 bases). This CDR3 is 14 amino acids long. V lost 2 bases and J lost 4, with 9 bases in between. Germline CDR1 reads SGDLS; CDR2 reads YYNGEE.

The chain employs TRBV5-6 and TRBJ1-2, with unresolved D. Germline CDR1 SGHDT, CDR2 YYEEEE. CDR3 size: 13 residues. Trimming took off 4 bases at V and 4 bases at J, with 11 bases between the two ends. CDR3 nucleotides: TGTGCCAGCAGCAGCTCAGGAATCTATGGCTACACCTTC. Protein product: CASSSSGIYGYTF.

The chain employs TRBV11-3 and TRBJ1-6; TRBD1 is a possible D gene (5 bases). The V gene lost 4 bases and the J gene lost 5 bases, with 9 bases spanning the gap. Germline V gives CDR1 SGHNT, CDR2 YENEEA. This CDR3 region has 14 residues. The CDR3 sequence: CASSSTVDNSPLHF. The CDR3 DNA reads TGTGCCAGCAGCTCGACAGTAGATAATTCACCCCTCCACTTT. Variable domain in full (rest from reference TRBV11-3 and TRBJ1-6): EAGVVQSPRYKIIEKKQPVAFWCNPISGHNTLYWYLQNLGQGPELLIRYENEEAVDDSQLPKDRFSAERLKGVDSTLKIQPAELGDSAVYLCASSSTVDNSPLHFGNGTRLTVT.

V is TRBV2 and J is TRBJ2-7; possibly TRBD2 for D (6 bases). Germline V CDR1 and CDR2: SNHLY, FYNNEI. The CDR3 contains 14 residues. The germline V and J ends were trimmed by 7 bases and 0 bases, with 13 bases remaining between them. CDR3 protein: CASKKRASSYEQYF. Written as DNA, the CDR3 is TGTGCCAGCAAGAAGCGGGCGAGCTCCTACGAGCAGTACTTC.

This sequence joins TRBV10-3 and TRBJ1-5; D may be TRBD1 (5 bases). CDR3 length equals 17 residues. Germline lookup yields CDR1 ENHRY and CDR2 SYGVKD. Trimming shortened V by 0 bases and J by 2 bases, and 14 bases separated the two germline ends. CDR3 sequence: CAISESGGKGGNQPQHF. CDR3 bases: TGTGCCATCAGTGAGTCGGGGGGGAAGGGCGGCAATCAGCCCCAGCATTTT.

The rearrangement uses TRBV6-5 and TRBJ2-7; TRBD1 matches 7 bases. The V gene's germline CDR1 is MNHEY and CDR2 SVGAGI. The CDR3 consists of 14 residues. J lost 2 bases, V lost 6 bases, and 7 bases had no gene match. The DNA for the CDR3 is TGTGCCAGCAGCCGGACAGGTCGCCCCTACGAGCAGTACTTC. Its translation: CASSRTGRPYEQYF.

In nucleotides, the CDR3 is TGTGCCAGCAGCAGGCCCCACGAGCAGTACTTC. It codes for CASSRPHEQYF. The V and J genes are TRBV21-1 and TRBJ2-7; the table's D gene call, TRBD1, was not cross checked with the DNA. TRBV21-1 is reported as a pseudogene. The CDR3 extends over 11 amino acids.

The V and J genes are TRBV7-2 and TRBJ1-1; D might be TRBD1 (6 bases). Germline CDR1 and CDR2: SGHTA and FQGNSA. This CDR3 region has 15 residues. The V end was cut by 5 bases, the J end by 0 bases, with 13 bases between. The CDR3 DNA reads as TGTGCCAGCAGCGCCCCCGGACAGATGAACACTGAAGCTTTCTTT. Translated, it gives CASSAPGQMNTEAFF. Complete variable domain (other parts from reference TRBV7-2 and TRBJ1-1): GAGVSQSPSNKVTEKGKDVELRCDPISGHTALYWYRQSLGQGLEFLIYFQGNSAPDKSGLPSDRFSAERTGGSVSTLTIQRTQQEDSAVYLCASSAPGQMNTEAFFGQGTRLTVV.

The J gene is TRBJ1-2, the V gene TRBV27; 7 nucleotides agree with TRBD1. CDR1 and CDR2 from the germline V gene are MNHEY and SMNVEV (reference sequence). The CDR3 spans 13 residues. Trimming cost V 4 bases and J 4 bases; bases outside gene matches: 3. The CDR3 sequence: CASSWDSRYGYTF. The CDR3 nucleotides are TGTGCCAGCAGTTGGGACAGTCGCTATGGCTACACCTTC.

The rearrangement joins TRBV5-1 to TRBJ2-3; D is unresolved. Trimming removed 1 base from V and 3 bases from J, with 15 bases in between. CDR1 and CDR2 from the germline V gene are SGHRS and YFSETQ. CDR3 length equals 16 residues. The CDR3 is CASSLLYTAPTDTQYF. The CDR3 DNA is TGCGCCAGCAGCTTGCTGTACACAGCCCCAACAGATACGCAGTATTTT.

This sequence joins TRBV18 and TRBJ2-7; tentatively, D is TRBD2 (5 bases). Deletions cut 0 bases from V and 2 bases from J, with 8 bases between. Germline CDR1 and CDR2: KGHSH and LQKENI. The CDR3 covers 14 residues. The CDR3 nucleotides are TGTGCCAGCTCACCACCTAACGGGGCCTACGAGCAGTACTTC. Its translation: CASSPPNGAYEQYF.

The genes are TRBV30 and TRBJ2-1, with 8 bases that match TRBD2. The CDR3 sequence is 15 residues long. With V trimmed by 0 bases and J by 8 bases, 9 bases remained unmatched. Germline values: CDR1 GTSNPN, CDR2 SVGIG (reference sequence). CDR3 loop: CAWSVRNGGDDEQFF. The CDR3 nucleotides read TGTGCCTGGAGTGTACGTAACGGGGGGGATGATGAGCAGTTCTTC.

Of note for this clone: Other DNA sequences in this sample translate to the same CDR3. The rearrangement joins TRBV2 to TRBJ1-5, with D maybe TRBD1 (5 bases). This CDR3 contains 14 residues. V was clipped by 0 bases and J by 5 bases, with 8 bases between them. Germline-derived CDR1 and CDR2 are SNHLY and FYNNEI. CDR3 region: CASSEAGRDQPQHF. The DNA of the CDR3 is TGTGCCAGCAGTGAAGCAGGCAGGGATCAGCCCCAGCATTTT.

This chain links TRBV4-3 with TRBJ1-2; no definite D call. This CDR3 region has 15 residues. The germline V gene has CDR1 LGHNA and CDR2 YSLEER. V lost 0 bases and J 0 bases, leaving 8 bases between the germline ends. CDR3 DNA sequence: TGCGCCAGCAGCCAAGACAGACTAGCTAACTATGGCTACACCTTC. Translation gives CASSQDRLANYGYTF.

V usage is TRBV5-1 and J usage is TRBJ2-1, with 8 bases lining up with TRBD1. Per germline, CDR1 SGHRS and CDR2 YFSETQ. J gave up 7 bases and V 0 bases, and 6 bases lay outside the gene matches. The CDR3 consists of 15 residues. As DNA, the CDR3 is TGCGCCAGCAGCTTGGGAGGACAGGGAGGAAATGAGCAGTTCTTC. It yields the protein CASSLGGQGGNEQFF.

This chain joins TRBV27 and TRBJ2-5, with 8 nucleotides matching TRBD1. V shed 7 bases, J shed 5 bases, and the junction held 12 bases outside the gene matches. The CDR3 length is 15 residues. Germline lookup yields CDR1 MNHEY and CDR2 SMNVEV (reference sequence). The CDR3 region is CASKRGQAVGETQYF. The CDR3, as DNA: TGTGCCAGCAAACGGGGACAGGCGGTGGGGGAGACCCAGTACTTC.

This clone has only a few counts. The V call is TRBV7-2, the J call TRBJ1-2; TRBD1 is a possible D gene (5 bases). The germline CDR1 and CDR2 sequences are SGHTA and FQGNSA. V was pared by 7 bases and J by 6 bases, with 15 bases between. There are 13 residues in the CDR3. CDR3 protein: CASTWTWGDGYTF. The CDR3 nucleotides are TGTGCCAGCACCTGGACCTGGGGGGATGGCTACACCTTC.

The chain joins TRBV2 to TRBJ2-7; 8 bases match TRBD1. J gave up 3 bases and V 5 bases, and 6 bases lay outside the gene matches. Germline assignment: CDR1 SNHLY and CDR2 FYNNEI. This CDR3 has 14 residues. The CDR3 is CASSLDRGIYEQYF. The CDR3 bases are TGTGCCAGCAGTCTAGACAGGGGAATCTACGAGCAGTACTTC.

The V gene is TRBV14, the J gene TRBJ1-2, with TRBD1 identical over 7 bases. CDR1 and CDR2 (germline): SGHDN, FVKESK. V gave up 4 bases and J gave up 5 bases; unmatched junction bases: 7. The CDR3 runs 14 residues. The CDR3 spells CASSRDSYYYGYTF. CDR3 in DNA: TGTGCCAGCAGCCGGGACAGTTATTATTATGGCTACACCTTC.